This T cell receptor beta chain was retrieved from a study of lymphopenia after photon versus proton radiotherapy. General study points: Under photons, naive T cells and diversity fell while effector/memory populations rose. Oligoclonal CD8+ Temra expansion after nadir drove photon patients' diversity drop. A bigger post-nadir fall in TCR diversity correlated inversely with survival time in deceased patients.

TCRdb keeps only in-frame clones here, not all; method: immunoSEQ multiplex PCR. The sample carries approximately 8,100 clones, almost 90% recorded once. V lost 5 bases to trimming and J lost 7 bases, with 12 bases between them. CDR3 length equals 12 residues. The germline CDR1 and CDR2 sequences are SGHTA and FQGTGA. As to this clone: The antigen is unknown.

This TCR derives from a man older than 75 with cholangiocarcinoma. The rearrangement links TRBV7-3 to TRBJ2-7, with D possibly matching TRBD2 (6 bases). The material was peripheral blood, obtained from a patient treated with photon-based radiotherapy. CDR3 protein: CASSAARGEQYF. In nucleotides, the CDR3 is TGTGCCAGCAGCGCCGCCCGGGGGGAGCAGTACTTC.